This T cell receptor beta chain comes out of a study of blood T cell repertoires in COVID-19. Turning to the study itself: COVID-19 samples, acute and convalescent, were from the United States, Italy and Spain. T cells, B-cell-depleted T cells, or PBMCs provided the cDNA or gDNA that served as material.

Clones were read by immunoSEQ multiplex PCR, and TCRdb kept only the in-frame ones, dropping some. The sample contains about 35,000 clones, roughly 80% of which appear only once. Sequenced input: peripheral blood. The TCR sequence derives from a man aged 60 to 69 in a cohort sampled during active COVID-19.

CDR3 in DNA: TGTGCCAGCAGGAGGCTCGGGGAGGGCAATGAGCAGTTCTTC. This translates into CASRRLGEGNEQFF. V is TRBV6-5 and J is TRBJ2-1; 7 bases align to TRBD2. The CDR3 length is 14 residues. Germline CDR1 and CDR2: MNHEY and SVGAGI. The trim removed 6 bases at V and 6 bases at J, leaving 8 bases unmatched.